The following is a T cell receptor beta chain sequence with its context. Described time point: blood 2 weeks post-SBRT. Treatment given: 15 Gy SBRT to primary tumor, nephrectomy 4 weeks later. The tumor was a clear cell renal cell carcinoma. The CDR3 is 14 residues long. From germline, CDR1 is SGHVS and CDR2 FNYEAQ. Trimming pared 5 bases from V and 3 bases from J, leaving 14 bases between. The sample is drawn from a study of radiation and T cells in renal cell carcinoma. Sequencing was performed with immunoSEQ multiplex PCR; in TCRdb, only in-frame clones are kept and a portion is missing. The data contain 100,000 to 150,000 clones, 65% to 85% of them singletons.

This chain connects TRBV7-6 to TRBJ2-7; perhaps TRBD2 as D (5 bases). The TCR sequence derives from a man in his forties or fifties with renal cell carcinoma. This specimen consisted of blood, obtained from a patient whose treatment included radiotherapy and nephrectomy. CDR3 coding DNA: TGTGCCAGCAGCATGGGAGCATTAAACTACGAGCAGTACTTC. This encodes CASSMGALNYEQYF.